These 27 T cell receptor beta chains share one sample of origin, sequenced in a study of blood T cells in healthy people across ages. A second about 7 to 11 cycle PCR used barcoded and J-beta primers. TCRdb ran MiXCR on the 5' RACE reads and lists one entry per CDR3 protein. The sample carries some 710,000 distinct CDR3 sequences, around 45% recorded once. Sample: blood. The receptors shown here come from an elderly man in good health.

This chain joins TRBV6-2 or TRBV6-3 and TRBJ1-2; weak D call: TRBD1 (5 bases). This CDR3 is 15 amino acids long. CDR1 and CDR2 (germline): MNHEY, SVGEGT. The ends were cut back, 5 bases at V and 8 bases at J, with 21 bases in the middle. CDR3: CASSQTTAGTGGYTF. The CDR3 bases are TGTGCCAGCAGTCAGACGACAGCCGGCACGGGGGGCTACACCTTC.

The chain combines TRBV12-3 or TRBV12-4 with TRBJ2-5; 8 nucleotides agree with TRBD1. After removal of 4 bases from V and 9 bases from J, the junction contained 13 bases not matched to a gene. This CDR3 is built from 15 residues. The DNA of the CDR3 is TGTGCCAGCAGTTCCAGGACAGGGCGAGGGGAGGCCCAGTACTTC. Protein: CASSSRTGRGEAQYF.

V usage is TRBV4-3 and J usage is TRBJ1-5, with D unclear. CDR1 and CDR2 (germline): LGHNA, YSLEER. The CDR3 loop spans 14 amino acids. The V and J ends lost 4 bases and 10 bases respectively, with 17 bases between them. The CDR3 reads CASSPNRGSEPQHF. Here the CDR3 DNA reads TGCGCCAGCAGCCCCAATAGAGGGTCAGAACCCCAGCATTTT.

On this clonotype itself: One base away lies a much larger clone, so this may be a sequencing read error. The chain is built from TRBV15 and TRBJ1-2; D ambiguous. The CDR3 has 15 amino acids. Germline loops: CDR1 LNHNV, CDR2 YYDKDF (reference sequence). V lost 4 bases and J 8 bases, leaving 20 bases between the germline ends. This chain's CDR3 is CATSNSGRTRRGYTF. In nucleotides, the CDR3 is TGTGCCACCAGCAATTCGGGCAGGACTCGGCGGGGCTACACCTTC.

The chain carries TRBV7-2 and TRBJ2-1, with TRBD2 matching 14 bases. The CDR3 spans 17 residues. Germline assignment: CDR1 SGHTA and CDR2 FQGNSA. The junction had 14 bases not matched to a gene; V was cut back by 7 bases and J by 9 bases. The CDR3 loop is CASKPSGTSGSGSEQFF. Here the CDR3 DNA reads TGTGCCAGCAAACCCTCCGGGACTAGCGGGAGCGGAAGTGAGCAGTTCTTC.

The rearrangement links TRBV2 to TRBJ2-5; 10 nucleotides agree with TRBD2. The CDR3 totals 15 residues. Germline loops: CDR1 SNHLY, CDR2 FYNNEI. Trimming removed 6 bases from V and 2 bases from J; junction bases left unmatched: 6. The CDR3 DNA reads as TGTGCCAGCAGGGCCCTAGCGGGAGTTCAAGAGACCCAGTACTTC. This encodes CASRALAGVQETQYF.

V usage is TRBV7-8 and J usage is TRBJ2-4; TRBD2 is a possible D gene (5 bases). The end of the DNA aligns better with TRBJ2-7, so the J call may be wrong. This CDR3 spans 14 amino acids. The germline V gene encodes CDR1 SGHVS and CDR2 FQNEAQ. This CDR3 is CASSFSLGPYEQYF. The CDR3 region has the DNA TGTGCCAGCAGCTTCTCACTAGGTCCCTACGAGCAGTACTTC.

This clonotype was seen more than once but under ten times. The rearrangement links TRBV24-1 to TRBJ2-5; TRBD2 matches at 10 bases. Germline CDR1 reads KGHDR; CDR2 reads SFDVKD. Trimming at V came to 6 bases and at J to 1 base, leaving 4 bases not matched to a gene. The CDR3 contains 15 residues. In DNA, the CDR3 is TGTGCCACCAGTTATCTAGCGGGAGTCCAAGAGACCCAGTACTTC. Its protein product is CATSYLAGVQETQYF.

DNA for the CDR3: TGTGCCAGCGGGTCCCTCAACAGGGGTTCCCAAGAGACCCAGTACTTC. Translation gives CASGSLNRGSQETQYF. The chain joins TRBV3-1 to TRBJ2-5; 7 nucleotides agree with TRBD1. This CDR3 spans 16 amino acids. Germline V lookup: CDR1 LGHDT, CDR2 YNNKEL (reference sequence). V was pared by 8 bases and J by 1 base, with 13 bases of the junction left unmatched.

The chain has TRBV5-1 and TRBJ2-1, with D unresolved. The J call is doubtful: the DNA matches TRBJ2-7 better. This CDR3 is built from 14 residues. CDR1 is SGHRS, CDR2 YFSETQ, per germline. CDR3 amino acids: CASSLKEAYNEQYF. Written as DNA, the CDR3 is TGCGCCAGCAGCCTTAAGGAAGCGTACAATGAGCAGTACTTC.

The rearrangement links TRBV10-3 to TRBJ2-1, with 8 bases lining up with TRBD2. The germline CDR1 and CDR2 sequences are ENHRY and SYGVKD. The J segment lost 2 bases and the V segment lost 8 bases, leaving 8 bases of the junction unmatched. CDR3 size: 15 residues. In DNA form, the CDR3 reads TGTGCCATCGGAGGGAGCGGGGGTCCCTACAATGAGCAGTTCTTC. Protein sequence: CAIGGSGGPYNEQFF.

This clonotype was seen repeatedly, ten times or more. V usage is TRBV29-1 and J usage is TRBJ2-3; the D is unclear. The germline CDR1 and CDR2 sequences are SQVTM and ANQGSEA. Trimming cost V 2 bases and J 7 bases, with 7 bases left between them. This CDR3 is built from 11 residues. Here the CDR3 reads CSVERAYTQYF. CDR3 DNA sequence: TGCAGCGTTGAAAGGGCCTATACGCAGTATTTT.

This clonotype was recorded a few times. The chain carries TRBV6-6 and TRBJ2-3; 8 nucleotides line up with TRBD2. V lost 8 bases, J lost 2 bases, and 9 bases stayed unmatched. The length of the CDR3 is 15 residues. The germline V gene encodes CDR1 MNHNY and CDR2 SVGAGI (reference sequence). The CDR3 is CASSEAGGPTDTQYF. The CDR3 coding sequence is TGTGCCAGCTCAGAGGCGGGAGGCCCCACAGATACGCAGTATTTT.

The chain joins TRBV12-3 or TRBV12-4 to TRBJ2-4; D gene unclear. The length of the CDR3 is 14 residues. V lost 1 base, J lost 1 base, and 5 bases lay in between. CDR3 in DNA: TGTGCCAGCAGTTTAGGGGTTGCCAAAAACATTCAGTACTTC. This codes for CASSLGVAKNIQYF.

The gene calls are TRBV4-3 and TRBJ2-7; 7 nucleotides match TRBD2. CDR1 and CDR2 (germline): LGHNA, YSLEER. V lost 5 bases and J lost 1; bases outside the gene matches: 8. The CDR3 sequence is 15 residues long. The CDR3 nucleotides read TGCGCCAGCAGCGGAGTCATCGGGAGGTCCTACGAGCAGTACTTC. Amino acids: CASSGVIGRSYEQYF.

This clonotype occurred a few times. This sequence joins TRBV5-4 and TRBJ2-1, with D uncertain. This CDR3 spans 13 amino acids. Germline values: CDR1 SGHNT, CDR2 YYREEE (reference sequence). The V and J ends lost 1 base and 7 bases respectively, with 9 bases between them. Here the CDR3 reads CASSLWNKNEQFF. The CDR3 nucleotides are TGTGCCAGCAGCTTGTGGAATAAGAATGAGCAGTTCTTC.

This chain connects TRBV7-2 to TRBJ2-1; D is undetermined. V lost 0 bases and J 8 bases, leaving 11 bases between the germline ends. The CDR3 is made up of 14 amino acids. CDR1 SGHTA and CDR2 FQGNSA come from the germline V gene. In nucleotides, the CDR3 is TGTGCCAGCAGCTTAGCCCCCCCTCGGGATGAGCAGTTCTTC. As protein: CASSLAPPRDEQFF.

V and J are TRBV20-1 and TRBJ2-7; D tentatively reads TRBD1 or TRBD2 (5 bases each). The V end was cut by 6 bases, the J end by 3 bases, with 18 bases between. CDR3 size: 14 residues. Per germline, CDR1 DFQATT and CDR2 SNEGSKA (reference sequence). CDR3 in amino acids: CSALITGRGYEQYF. DNA of the CDR3: TGCAGTGCGCTTATAACGGGACGTGGCTACGAGCAGTACTTC.

The gene calls are TRBV13 and TRBJ2-3; 9 positions agree with TRBD2. The CDR3 has 15 residues. Unmatched junction bases numbered 3, after V lost 0 bases and J lost 5 bases. Per the germline V gene, CDR1 is PRHDT and CDR2 is FYEKMQ (reference sequence). The CDR3 sequence: CASSLGVAGVDTQYF. CDR3 nucleotide sequence: TGTGCCAGCAGCTTAGGTGTAGCGGGAGTAGATACGCAGTATTTT.

The V and J genes are TRBV20-1 and TRBJ2-7, with 9 bases matching TRBD1. CDR1 is DFQATT and CDR2 is SNEGSKA in the germline V gene (reference sequence). This CDR3 comprises 14 residues. The ends lost 4 bases at V and 2 bases at J; junction bases unmatched: 6. The CDR3 DNA sequence: TGCAGTGCTACCGGGACAGGGCTTACCTACGAGCAGTACTTC. Translating it yields CSATGTGLTYEQYF.

CDR3 residues: CSARSGGYEQYF. CDR3 sequence (DNA): TGCAGTGCTAGATCAGGGGGTTACGAGCAGTACTTC. The rearrangement joins TRBV20-1 to TRBJ2-7; TRBD1 agrees at 7 bases. CDR1 DFQATT and CDR2 SNEGSKA come from the germline V gene (reference sequence). The CDR3 is 12 residues long. Germline trimming cut 2 bases from V and 4 bases from J; bases unmatched to any gene: 2.

This clonotype was recorded only once. The chain carries TRBV7-2 and TRBJ2-7, with 9 positions matching TRBD2. The CDR3 contains 15 residues. CDR1 and CDR2 (germline): SGHTA, FQGNSA. Trimming at V came to 6 bases and at J to 5 bases, leaving 11 bases not matched to a gene. CDR3 DNA: TGTGCCAGCAGGAACTTAGCGGGAGATGTCAACGAGCAGTACTTC. Residues: CASRNLAGDVNEQYF.

The chain employs TRBV5-1 and TRBJ2-2, with 7 positions matching TRBD1. The CDR3 extends over 17 amino acids. CDR1 and CDR2 (germline): SGHRS, YFSETQ. V was clipped by 0 bases and J by 5 bases; unmatched bases: 10. The CDR3 sequence is CASSLAIGGFGTGELFF. CDR3 sequence (DNA): TGCGCCAGCAGCTTGGCGATAGGGGGCTTCGGGACCGGGGAGCTGTTTTTT.

The chain recombines TRBV12-3 or TRBV12-4 with TRBJ1-4; 8 bases fit TRBD1. The CDR3 is 14 residues long. V was pared by 6 bases and J by 7 bases, with 7 bases of the junction left unmatched. For the CDR3, the DNA is TGTGCCAGCAGCAGGACAGGGAATCTTGAAAAACTGTTTTTT. It specifies CASSRTGNLEKLFF.

This clonotype has more than one count but fewer than ten. The CDR3 loop is CASSFRLFGGYEQYF. The CDR3 coding sequence is TGTGCCAGCAGTTTCAGATTGTTCGGGGGCTACGAGCAGTACTTC. The chain links TRBV12-3 or TRBV12-4 to TRBJ2-7; tentatively, D is TRBD2 (6 bases). The CDR3 length is 15 residues. Deletions cut 3 bases from V and 3 bases from J, with 15 bases between.

This clonotype came up a few times. V gene TRBV6-5 combines with J gene TRBJ2-1; 8 nucleotides align to TRBD2. The germline V gene has CDR1 MNHEY and CDR2 SVGAGI. This CDR3 contains 19 residues. The trim removed 0 bases at V and 6 bases at J, leaving 16 bases unmatched. The CDR3 reads CASSYSSLAGTPATNEQFF. Written as DNA, the CDR3 is TGTGCCAGCAGTTACTCGTCATTAGCGGGAACGCCAGCTACCAATGAGCAGTTCTTC.

The J gene is TRBJ2-1, the V gene TRBV3-1; no firm D call. This CDR3 region has 13 residues. In germline, CDR1 is LGHDT, CDR2 YNNKEL (reference sequence). V was shortened by 0 bases and J by 5 bases, with 5 bases between the two germline ends. The CDR3: CASSQENDNEQFF. CDR3 sequence (DNA): TGTGCCAGCAGCCAAGAAAATGACAATGAGCAGTTCTTC.